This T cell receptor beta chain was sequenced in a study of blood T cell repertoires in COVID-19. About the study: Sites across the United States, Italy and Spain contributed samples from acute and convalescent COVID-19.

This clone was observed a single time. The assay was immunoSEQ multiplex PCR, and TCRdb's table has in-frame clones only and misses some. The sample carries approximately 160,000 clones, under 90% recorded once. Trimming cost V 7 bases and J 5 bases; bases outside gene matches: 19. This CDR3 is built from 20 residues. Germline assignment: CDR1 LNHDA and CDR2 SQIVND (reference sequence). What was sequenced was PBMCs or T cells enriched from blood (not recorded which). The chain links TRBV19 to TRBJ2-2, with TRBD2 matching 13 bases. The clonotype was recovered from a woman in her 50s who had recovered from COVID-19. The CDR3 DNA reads TGTGCCAGTAATCTGGGACGGACTAGCGGGGGCACATTAGGGACCGGGGAGCTGTTTTTT. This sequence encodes CASNLGRTSGGTLGTGELFF.